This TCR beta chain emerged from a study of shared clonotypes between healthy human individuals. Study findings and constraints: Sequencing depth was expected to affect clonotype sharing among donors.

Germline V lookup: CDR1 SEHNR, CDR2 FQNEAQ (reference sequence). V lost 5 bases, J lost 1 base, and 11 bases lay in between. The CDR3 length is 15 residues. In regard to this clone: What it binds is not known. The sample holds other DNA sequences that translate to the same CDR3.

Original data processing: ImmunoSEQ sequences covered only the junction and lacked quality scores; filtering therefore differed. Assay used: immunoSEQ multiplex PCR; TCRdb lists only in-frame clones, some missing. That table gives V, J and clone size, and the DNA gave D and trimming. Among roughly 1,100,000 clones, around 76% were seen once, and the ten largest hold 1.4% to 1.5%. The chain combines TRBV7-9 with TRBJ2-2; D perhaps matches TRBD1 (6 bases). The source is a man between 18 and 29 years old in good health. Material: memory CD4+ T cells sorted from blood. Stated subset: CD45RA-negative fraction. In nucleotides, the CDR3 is TGTGCCAGCAGCCCTGGGACACTGAACACCGGGGAGCTGTTTTTT. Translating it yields CASSPGTLNTGELFF. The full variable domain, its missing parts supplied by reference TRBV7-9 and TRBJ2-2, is DTGVSQNPRHKITKRGQNVTFRCDPISEHNRLYWYRQTLGQGPEFLTYFQNEAQLEKSRLLSDRFSAERPKGSFSTLEIQRTEQGDSAMYLCASSPGTLNTGELFFGEGSRLTVL.